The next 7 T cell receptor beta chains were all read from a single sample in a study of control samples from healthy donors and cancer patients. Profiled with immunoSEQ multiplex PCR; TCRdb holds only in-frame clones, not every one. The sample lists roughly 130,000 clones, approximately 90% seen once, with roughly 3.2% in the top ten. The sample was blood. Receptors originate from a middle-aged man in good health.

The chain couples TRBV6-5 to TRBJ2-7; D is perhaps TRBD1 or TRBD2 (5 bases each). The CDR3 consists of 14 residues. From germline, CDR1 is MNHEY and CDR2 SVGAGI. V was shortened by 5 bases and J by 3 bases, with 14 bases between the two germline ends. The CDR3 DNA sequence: TGTGCCAGCAGTATCCGGGACGGAGACTACGAGCAGTACTTC. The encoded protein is CASSIRDGDYEQYF.

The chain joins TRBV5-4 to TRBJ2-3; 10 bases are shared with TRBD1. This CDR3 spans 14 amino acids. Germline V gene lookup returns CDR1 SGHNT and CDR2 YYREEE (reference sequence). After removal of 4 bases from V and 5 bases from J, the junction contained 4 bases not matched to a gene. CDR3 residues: CASSPGTGEDTQYF. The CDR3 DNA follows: TGTGCCAGCAGCCCCGGGACAGGGGAAGATACGCAGTATTTT.

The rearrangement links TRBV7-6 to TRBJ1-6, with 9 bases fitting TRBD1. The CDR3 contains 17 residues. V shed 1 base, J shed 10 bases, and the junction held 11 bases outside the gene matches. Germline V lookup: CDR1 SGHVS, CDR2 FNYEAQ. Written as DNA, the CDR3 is TGTGCCAGCAGCTTAGAACCGGGACAGGGAAATTACTCACCCCTCCACTTT. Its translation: CASSLEPGQGNYSPLHF. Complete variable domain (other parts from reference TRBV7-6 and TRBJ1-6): GAGVSQSPRYKVTKRGQDVALRCDPISGHVSLYWYRQALGQGPEFLTYFNYEAQQDKSGLPNDRFSAERPEGSISTLTIQRTEQRDSAMYRCASSLEPGQGNYSPLHFGNGTRLTVT.

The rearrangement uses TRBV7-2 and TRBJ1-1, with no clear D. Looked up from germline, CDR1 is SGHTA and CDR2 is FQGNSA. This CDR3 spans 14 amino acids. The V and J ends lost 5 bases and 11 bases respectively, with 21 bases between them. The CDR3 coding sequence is TGTGCCAGCAGCCCATACCTTTCCGGGCGTGGGGCTTTCTTT. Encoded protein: CASSPYLSGRGAFF.

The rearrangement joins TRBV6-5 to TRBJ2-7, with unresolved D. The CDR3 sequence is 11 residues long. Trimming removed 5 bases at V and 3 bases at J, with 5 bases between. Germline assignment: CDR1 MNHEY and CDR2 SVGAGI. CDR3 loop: CASSIRYEQYF. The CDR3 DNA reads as TGTGCCAGCAGTATACGCTACGAGCAGTACTTC.

As DNA, the CDR3 is TGCGCCAGCAGCGTGGGACTAGGTGTTGAAGAGACCCAGTACTTC. This translates into CASSVGLGVEETQYF. The chain is built from TRBV5-1 and TRBJ2-5; 8 nucleotides line up with TRBD2. This CDR3 comprises 15 residues. CDR1 and CDR2 (germline): SGHRS, YFSETQ. With V trimmed by 4 bases and J by 3 bases, 8 bases remained unmatched.

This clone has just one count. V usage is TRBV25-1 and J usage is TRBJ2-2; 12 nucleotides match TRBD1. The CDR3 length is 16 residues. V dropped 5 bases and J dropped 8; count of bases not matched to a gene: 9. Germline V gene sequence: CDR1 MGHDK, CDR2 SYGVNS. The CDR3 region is CASSLPGQGAPGELFF. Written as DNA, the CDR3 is TGTGCCAGCAGTCTACCGGGACAGGGGGCTCCGGGGGAGCTGTTTTTT.